This T cell receptor beta chain was observed in a study of cytomegalovirus exposure and HLA in healthy donors. Whole-study context: Genetic ancestry analysis placed approximately 79% of the 398 donors that were genotyped in the Caucasian-associated cluster. General study points: Specificity of a few CMV-associated chains for CMV antigens was verified in vitro.

CDR1 and CDR2 from the germline V gene are SQVTM and ANQGSEA. The CDR3 extends over 13 amino acids. The V end lost 5 bases, the J end lost 4 bases, and 12 bases lay between the germline ends. With respect to this clone: Its target is not known.

Use of 60 Vbeta and 13 Jbeta primers characterized the PCR. In the original workflow: As a later analysis found, there were 70 million to 100 million unique TCR beta chains, of which 8.5 million to 14 million were shared. Sequenced by immunoSEQ multiplex PCR; TCRdb stores in-frame clones only, minus some. That table is the source of V, J and clone size, and D and trimming were worked out from the DNA. This table has 80,000 or so clones, over 60% appearing once. Sequencing was performed on PBMCs. The sequence was collected from a man aged 35 to 55 in good health and CMV-seronegative. The rearrangement joins TRBV29-1 to TRBJ1-5; tentatively, D is TRBD1 (5 bases). CDR3 residues: CSVRDGTNQPQHF. The CDR3 DNA sequence: TGCAGCGTTAGGGACGGGACTAATCAGCCCCAGCATTTT.